This entry lists 24 T cell receptor beta chains sequenced from one sample in a study of CD8 T cells in ankylosing spondylitis (dated by TCRdb to about 2017). Library construction relied on 5' RACE. Instrument on record: Illumina HiSeq 2500. TCRdb reanalyzed the raw reads on its own, using fastp at Q25 for trimming and MiXCR for clone calling, and kept in-frame beta chains. Here each entry gathers all rows of one CDR3 protein and keeps the most common genes and DNA. Here the sample has about 130,000 distinct CDR3 sequences; about a tenth occur a single time. The biggest ten clones account for approximately 3.6% of the sample. The source material was blood, either unsorted or a sorted T cell fraction (not recorded which). The source of these receptors is a male donor with ankylosing spondylitis or in good health (not recorded which).

The CDR3 coding sequence is TGCAGTGCTAGAGATCAGGGCGTGGGCACTGAAGCTTTCTTT. Protein: CSARDQGVGTEAFF. V and J are TRBV20-1 and TRBJ1-1; weak D call: TRBD1 (5 bases). The CDR3 totals 14 residues. Trimming pared 0 bases from V and 4 bases from J, leaving 12 bases between. In germline, CDR1 is DFQATT, CDR2 SNEGSKA (reference sequence).

Only one count was recorded for this clonotype. This chain links TRBV6-5 with TRBJ1-2; D remains ambiguous. This CDR3 has 14 amino acids. Trimming shortened V by 2 bases and J by 4 bases, and 11 bases separated the two germline ends. Germline CDR1 and CDR2: MNHEY and SVGAGI. For the CDR3, the DNA is TGTGCCAGCAGTTACAGTACAGAAAGCTATGGCTACACCTTC. As protein: CASSYSTESYGYTF.

This clonotype was observed at least ten times. V is TRBV12-3 or TRBV12-4 and J is TRBJ2-7; D is perhaps TRBD2 (6 bases). CDR3 length: 13 amino acids. The V end lost 3 bases, the J end lost 7 bases, and 13 bases lay between the germline ends. The CDR3 bases are TGTGCCAGCAGTTTTACGGGAGTGGAGGAGCAGTACTTC. It is translated as CASSFTGVEEQYF.

The chain combines TRBV5-6 with TRBJ2-4; 8 bases map to TRBD1. CDR3 length equals 16 residues. Germline CDR1 and CDR2: SGHDT and YYEEEE. Germline trimming cut 0 bases from V and 1 base from J; bases unmatched to any gene: 3. CDR3 nucleotides: TGTGCCAGCAGCTTGGGGACAGGGTTTGCCAAAAACATTCAGTACTTC. It codes for CASSLGTGFAKNIQYF.

This clonotype was picked up many times. This chain joins TRBV4-3 and TRBJ2-1; 7 nucleotides align to TRBD2. The V gene end was trimmed by 6 bases and the J gene end by 4 bases; junction bases not matched to a gene: 12. CDR1 LGHNA and CDR2 YSLEER come from the germline V gene. This CDR3 spans 16 amino acids. The CDR3 here is CASRITLSGVYNEQFF. CDR3 nucleotides: TGCGCCAGCAGAATAACGTTAAGCGGGGTATACAATGAGCAGTTCTTC.

The J gene is TRBJ2-7, the V gene TRBV7-2; D might be TRBD1 (5 bases). Germline V gene lookup returns CDR1 SGHTA and CDR2 FQGNSA. V was pared by 5 bases and J by 6 bases, with 17 bases between. The CDR3 consists of 14 residues. This chain's CDR3 is CASSLGQRGFEQYF. The CDR3 coding sequence is TGTGCCAGCAGCCTCGGACAAAGGGGTTTCGAGCAGTACTTC.

This clonotype was detected a few times. V gene TRBV7-2 combines with J gene TRBJ2-2; 10 positions agree with TRBD2. Germline CDR1 is SGHTA and CDR2 is FQGNSA. This CDR3 region has 18 residues. V gave up 1 base and J gave up 3 bases; unmatched junction bases: 8. The CDR3 loop reads CASSLGPLAGGDTGELFF. In nucleotides, the CDR3 is TGTGCCAGCAGCTTAGGGCCCTTAGCGGGAGGAGACACCGGGGAGCTGTTTTTT.

This clonotype was seen many times. Written as DNA, the CDR3 is TGTGCCAGCGCTGGGGCCAACGTCCTGACTTTC. Its protein product is CASAGANVLTF. The rearrangement links TRBV7-2 to TRBJ2-6; D gene uncertain. V was shortened by 8 bases and J by 2 bases, with 1 base between the two germline ends. From germline, CDR1 is SGHTA and CDR2 FQGNSA. The CDR3 length is 11 residues.

This clonotype showed up many times. CDR3 residues: CASSFELSGSTEQFF. CDR3 bases: TGTGCCAGCAGCTTCGAGTTGAGCGGGAGCACTGAGCAGTTCTTC. The chain uses TRBV7-3 and TRBJ2-1; TRBD2 agrees at 8 bases. With 3 bases clipped from V and 9 bases from J, the junction kept 10 bases outside the gene matches. The CDR3 covers 15 residues. Germline CDR1 SGHTA, CDR2 FQGTGA. The entire variable domain, with the rest obtained from reference TRBV7-3 and TRBJ2-1, is as follows: GAGVSQTPSNKVTEKGKYVELRCDPISGHTALYWYRQSLGQGPEFLIYFQGTGAADDSGLPNDRFFAVRPEGSVSTLKIQRTERGDSAVYLCASSFELSGSTEQFFGPGTRLTVL.

This clonotype was seen many times. V usage is TRBV20-1 and J usage is TRBJ2-1; no firm D call. The V gene lost 6 bases and the J gene lost 3 bases, with 12 bases spanning the gap. The CDR3 has 13 amino acids. Per germline, CDR1 DFQATT and CDR2 SNEGSKA (reference sequence). The CDR3 DNA reads TGCAGTGCAAGAAGGCGGAACTACAATGAGCAGTTCTTC. This encodes CSARRRNYNEQFF.

A note on this clonotype: The junction differs from germline at one of its ends, possibly a read error. This chain uses TRBV7-9 with TRBJ2-7; D possibly uses TRBD1 or TRBD2 (5 bases each). CDR3 length: 15 residues. Germline lookup yields CDR1 SEHNR and CDR2 FQNEAQ (reference sequence). In DNA, the CDR3 is TGTGCCAGCAGTTTAGAGGGGTACGGACCGGGCGAGCAGTACTTC. It translates to CASSLEGYGPGEQYF. The variable domain in full, with the rest retrieved from reference TRBV7-9 and TRBJ2-7, is DTGVSQNPRHKITKRGQNVTFRCDPISEHNRLYWYRQTLGQGPEFLTYFQNEAQLEKSRLLSDRFSAERPKGSFSTLEIQRTEQGDSAMYLCASSLEGYGPGEQYFGPGTRLTVT.

This clonotype was picked up many times. The chain employs TRBV20-1 and TRBJ2-4; 11 bases are shared with TRBD2. Germline lookup yields CDR1 DFQATT and CDR2 SNEGSKA (reference sequence). This CDR3 contains 17 residues. V was clipped by 1 base and J by 3 bases; unmatched bases: 8. The DNA of the CDR3 is TGCAGTGCTAGAGCCGTACTAGCGGGAGTGTTCAAAAACATTCAGTACTTC. As protein: CSARAVLAGVFKNIQYF.

This clonotype was counted many times. The chain uses TRBV4-1 and TRBJ1-1; no clear D gene. The CDR3 is made up of 15 amino acids. Trimming removed 6 bases at V and 0 bases at J, with 14 bases between. Germline V lookup: CDR1 MGHRA, CDR2 YSYEKL. The DNA of the CDR3 is TGCGCCAGCAGTCAACGGCCTTACGTGAACACTGAAGCTTTCTTT. Encoded protein: CASSQRPYVNTEAFF.

Ten or more counts support this clonotype. This chain uses TRBV18 with TRBJ2-7; a weak D match, TRBD2 (5 bases). V gave up 3 bases and J gave up 1 base, with 10 bases separating them. The germline V gene encodes CDR1 KGHSH and CDR2 LQKENI. The CDR3 covers 14 residues. The CDR3 loop reads CASSPRGLSYEQYF. The CDR3, as DNA: TGTGCCAGCTCACCCCGGGGTTTATCCTACGAGCAGTACTTC.

This clonotype was counted at least ten times. V is TRBV5-1 and J is TRBJ2-7; the D call may be TRBD1 or TRBD2 (5 bases each). Germline V gene data show CDR1 as SGHRS and CDR2 as YFSETQ. The CDR3 spans 15 residues. The V end was cut by 0 bases, the J end by 6 bases, with 16 bases between. CDR3 sequence: CASSLEVGDAGEQYF. In DNA, the CDR3 is TGCGCCAGCAGCTTGGAAGTAGGGGACGCTGGCGAGCAGTACTTC.

This clonotype was seen a handful of times. The gene calls are TRBV19 and TRBJ2-2; 7 bases fit TRBD2. Germline V CDR1 and CDR2: LNHDA, SQIVND (reference sequence). V lost 7 bases to trimming and J lost 0 bases; unmatched junction nucleotides: 8. The CDR3 totals 16 residues. CDR3 amino acids: CASKMGSGTNTGELFF. CDR3 DNA: TGTGCCAGTAAAATGGGGAGCGGGACGAACACCGGGGAGCTGTTTTTT.

The chain employs TRBV4-2 and TRBJ2-3; D not certain. V shed 4 bases and J shed 3 bases, with 8 bases lying between them. Per the germline V gene, CDR1 is LGHNA and CDR2 is YNFKEQ. The CDR3 consists of 13 residues. CDR3 in DNA: TGTGCCAGCAGCCCGTTGGCAACAGATACGCAGTATTTT. It is translated as CASSPLATDTQYF.

This clonotype was found many times. CDR3 coding DNA: TGTGCCAGCAGTTTGCGGACAGGGGTTGAAAAACTGTTTTTT. It is translated as CASSLRTGVEKLFF. This chain connects TRBV12-3 or TRBV12-4 to TRBJ1-4, with TRBD1 matching over 9 bases. This CDR3 comprises 14 residues. The trim removed 3 bases at V and 7 bases at J, leaving 3 bases unmatched.

This clonotype was counted a few times. The chain couples TRBV11-2 to TRBJ1-2; 8 nucleotides match TRBD1. The junction had 6 bases not matched to a gene; V was cut back by 1 base and J by 8 bases. The CDR3 consists of 14 residues. Looked up from germline, CDR1 is SGHAT and CDR2 is FQNNGV. The CDR3 nucleotides are TGTGCCAGCAGCTTAGCGGGGACAGGCGGCGGCTACACCTTC. This gives the protein CASSLAGTGGGYTF.

This clonotype showed up just a few times. The CDR3 spells CASSLQSTRETQYF. As DNA, the CDR3 is TGTGCCAGCAGTTTGCAATCAACCAGGGAGACCCAGTACTTC. The V and J genes are TRBV27 and TRBJ2-5; D ambiguous. This CDR3 contains 14 residues. Per germline, CDR1 MNHEY and CDR2 SMNVEV (reference sequence). Trimming left V 3 bases short and J 5 bases short, with 13 bases between.

Written as DNA, the CDR3 is TGTGCCAGCAGCGAACAGGGGCAGGCGTACTTC. It specifies CASSEQGQAYF. The V call is TRBV7-9, the J call TRBJ2-7; 7 bases line up with TRBD1. Germline V gives CDR1 SEHNR, CDR2 FQNEAQ (reference sequence). V dropped 5 bases and J dropped 12; count of bases not matched to a gene: 7. This CDR3 has 11 residues.

The chain employs TRBV21-1 and TRBJ2-1; no check of the table's D call, TRBD2, against the DNA was made. TRBV21-1 is an annotated pseudogene. This CDR3 comprises 18 residues. As DNA, the CDR3 is TGTGCCAGCAGAATCTACGGACTAGCGGGATTCTCCTACAATGAGCAGTTCTTC. The encoded protein is CASRIYGLAGFSYNEQFF.

This clonotype was seen repeatedly, ten times or more. The rearrangement joins TRBV2 to TRBJ1-1, with a possible D match to TRBD1 (5 bases). The CDR3 is 13 residues long. Trimming left V 4 bases short and J 5 bases short, with 11 bases between. The germline gives CDR1 SNHLY, CDR2 FYNNEI. The CDR3 nucleotides read TGTGCCAGCAGTGTCATGGACAAGACTGAAGCTTTCTTT. Amino acids: CASSVMDKTEAFF.

This clonotype was detected many times. This chain uses TRBV20-1 with TRBJ2-3; 9 bases fit TRBD1. This CDR3 region has 16 residues. The germline gives CDR1 DFQATT, CDR2 SNEGSKA (reference sequence). V was pared by 7 bases and J by 4 bases, with 15 bases of the junction left unmatched. The CDR3 nucleotides read TGCAGTGTGGTCCGGTTGGGACAGGGTTTTGCAGATACGCAGTATTTT. It specifies CSVVRLGQGFADTQYF.